These 32 T cell receptor beta chains came from one sample sequenced in a study of blood T cells in healthy people across ages. The authors ran a second PCR of roughly 6 to 11 cycles using a sample-barcoded 5' primer and a J-beta primer mix. MiXCR was run by TCRdb on the 5' RACE reads, yielding one entry per CDR3 protein. Among 800,000 to 950,000 distinct CDR3 sequences, under 40% were seen once, and the ten largest hold 10% to 15%. Input material: blood. The receptors here all came from a man between 18 and 29 years old in good health.

The chain carries TRBV29-1 and TRBJ2-6; maybe TRBD2 (5 bases). Germline CDR1 and CDR2: SQVTM and ANQGSEA. This CDR3 is built from 15 residues. The V end lost 0 bases, the J end lost 2 bases, and 8 bases lay between the germline ends. CDR3 loop: CSVEEGRAGANVLTF. The CDR3 DNA reads TGCAGCGTTGAAGAAGGGCGGGCTGGGGCCAACGTCCTGACTTTC.

The chain combines TRBV4-3 with TRBJ1-5; D is unclear. Deletions cut 0 bases from V and 0 bases from J, with 9 bases between. CDR1 is LGHNA and CDR2 is YSLEER in the germline V gene. This CDR3 contains 16 residues. Here the CDR3 reads CASSQDPTDSNQPQHF. In nucleotides, the CDR3 is TGCGCCAGCAGCCAAGATCCCACCGATAGCAATCAGCCCCAGCATTTT.

This clonotype was recorded only once. A read error is possible here, since a much larger clone lies one base away. The chain links TRBV20-1 to TRBJ2-1; D gene unclear. V was clipped by 0 bases and J by 10 bases, with 19 bases between them. The germline V gene has CDR1 DFQATT and CDR2 SNEGSKA (reference sequence). The CDR3 is made up of 15 amino acids. CDR3 loop: CSARDLGTETYEQFF. CDR3 sequence (DNA): TGCAGTGCTAGAGATCTTGGAACAGAGACCTACGAGCAGTTCTTC.

This clonotype was seen a handful of times. The chain couples TRBV6-5 to TRBJ2-1; D is ambiguous. CDR1 is MNHEY, CDR2 SVGAGI, per germline. Between the trimmed V and J ends, which lost 6 bases and 13 bases, there was a span of 13 bases. This CDR3 is built from 11 residues. The CDR3 nucleotides read TGTGCCAGCAGCCGCTTGGAGACCCAGTTCTTC. This sequence encodes CASSRLETQFF.

As to this clonotype: The junction departs from the called germline gene at one end, perhaps through a read error. The chain is built from TRBV7-8 and TRBJ2-1; 12 nucleotides align to TRBD2. Germline lookup yields CDR1 SGHVS and CDR2 FQNEAQ. The CDR3 contains 14 residues. The CDR3: CACLAGGIYDEQFF. CDR3 coding DNA: TGTGCCTGTCTAGCGGGGGGGATCTACGATGAGCAGTTCTTC.

This clonotype was seen ten or more times. J is TRBJ2-1 and V is TRBV5-1, with TRBD1 matching 7 bases. Per germline, CDR1 SGHRS and CDR2 YFSETQ. V gave up 0 bases and J gave up 4 bases; unmatched junction bases: 4. The CDR3 extends over 15 amino acids. The CDR3 spells CASSLGQGKYNEQFF. The CDR3 region has the DNA TGCGCCAGCAGCTTGGGACAGGGCAAATACAATGAGCAGTTCTTC. Full variable domain (rest looked up from reference TRBV5-1 and TRBJ2-1): KAGVTQTPRYLIKTRGQQVTLSCSPISGHRSVSWYQQTPGQGLQFLFEYFSETQRNKGNFPGRFSGRQFSNSRSEMNVSTLELGDSALYLCASSLGQGKYNEQFFGPGTRLTVL.

The gene calls are TRBV19 and TRBJ2-5; D perhaps matches TRBD1 (5 bases). This CDR3 spans 14 amino acids. V lost 8 bases and J lost 3, with 16 bases in between. The germline CDR1 and CDR2 sequences are LNHDA and SQIVND (reference sequence). CDR3 coding DNA: TGTGCCAGTTCTAAAGACAGACGTGAAGAGACCCAGTACTTC. Protein: CASSKDRREETQYF.

V is TRBV4-1 and J is TRBJ2-5, with TRBD2 as a possible D gene (5 bases). The CDR3 has 13 residues. Trimming pared 1 base from V and 11 bases from J, leaving 14 bases between. The germline V gene encodes CDR1 MGHRA and CDR2 YSYEKL. This chain's CDR3 is CASSQGIRTEQYF. DNA for the CDR3: TGCGCCAGCAGCCAAGGTATAAGGACTGAGCAGTACTTC.

This clonotype appeared a few times. V and J are TRBV3-1 and TRBJ2-5; 8 bases line up with TRBD2. The V gene's germline CDR1 is LGHDT and CDR2 YNNKEL (reference sequence). The CDR3 consists of 15 residues. J lost 2 bases, V lost 4 bases, and 6 bases had no gene match. The CDR3 nucleotides are TGTGCCAGCAGCCTAGGGACTAGAGTACAAGAGACCCAGTACTTC. Its translation is CASSLGTRVQETQYF.

This clonotype came up many times. This rearrangement joins TRBV12-3 or TRBV12-4 to TRBJ1-5, with TRBD1 identical over 7 bases. J lost 7 bases, V lost 5 bases, and 14 bases had no gene match. The CDR3 contains 16 residues. The chain's CDR3 is CASSHDRVWGGQPQHF. The CDR3 DNA reads TGTGCCAGCAGTCATGACAGGGTTTGGGGCGGGCAGCCCCAGCATTTT.

This clonotype was observed once. The rearrangement joins TRBV7-2 to TRBJ2-1; perhaps TRBD2 as D (5 bases). In germline, CDR1 is SGHTA, CDR2 FQGNSA. With 5 bases removed from V and 4 bases from J, the gap between germline ends came to 21 bases. The CDR3 has 17 amino acids. As DNA, the CDR3 is TGTGCCAGCAGCCGCCCTAGGGCCAGCGGACTTTACAATGAGCAGTTCTTC. Protein: CASSRPRASGLYNEQFF.

The J gene is TRBJ2-1, the V gene TRBV20-1; D not certain. The DNA end is more similar to TRBJ2-7, so the J call may be wrong. CDR1 DFQATT and CDR2 SNEGSKA come from the germline V gene (reference sequence). The CDR3 length is 14 residues. CDR3: CSALGRTPYNEQYF. The CDR3 bases are TGCAGTGCTTTGGGTCGGACGCCCTACAATGAGCAGTACTTC.

The genes are TRBV16 and TRBJ2-7, with a possible D match to TRBD1 (6 bases). The CDR3 covers 18 residues. Germline loops: CDR1 KGHSY, CDR2 FQNENV. Trimming left V 0 bases short and J 1 base short, with 19 bases between. In DNA form, the CDR3 reads TGTGCCAGCAGCCAATCAGGAGGTGTAACAGGGTGGTCCTACGAGCAGTACTTC. Protein: CASSQSGGVTGWSYEQYF.

The genes are TRBV5-1 and TRBJ1-4; tentatively, D is TRBD1 (5 bases). V lost 4 bases and J 3 bases, leaving 25 bases between the germline ends. The CDR3 runs to 19 residues. Germline V lookup: CDR1 SGHRS, CDR2 YFSETQ. This CDR3 reads CASSAQGGGVRAANEKLFF. The CDR3, as DNA: TGCGCCAGCAGCGCCCAAGGAGGAGGGGTTCGGGCTGCTAATGAAAAACTGTTTTTT.

This clonotype was detected only a few times. The J gene is TRBJ1-1, the V gene TRBV7-3; D gene uncertain. Germline CDR1 and CDR2: SGHTA and FQGTGA. The CDR3 contains 13 residues. Between the trimmed V and J ends, which lost 5 bases and 6 bases, there was a span of 13 bases. Here the CDR3 reads CASSLGPGAEAFF. The CDR3 nucleotides are TGTGCCAGCAGCCTAGGACCGGGCGCTGAAGCTTTCTTT. Full variable domain (remainder filled in from reference TRBV7-3 and TRBJ1-1): GAGVSQTPSNKVTEKGKYVELRCDPISGHTALYWYRQSLGQGPEFLIYFQGTGAADDSGLPNDRFFAVRPEGSVSTLKIQRTERGDSAVYLCASSLGPGAEAFFGQGTRLTVV.

This clonotype was observed a handful of times. This clone may be a read error of a much larger clone one base away. This sequence joins TRBV4-3 and TRBJ2-5, with D perhaps given as TRBD1 or TRBD2 (7 bases each). The length of the CDR3 is 15 residues. Trimming took off 0 bases at V and 7 bases at J, with 15 bases between the two ends. Germline CDR1 and CDR2: LGHNA and YSLEER. The CDR3 reads CASSQDQRRGGTQYF. In DNA form, the CDR3 reads TGCGCCAGCAGCCAAGATCAGCGCAGGGGGGGGACCCAGTACTTC.

This clonotype was detected a few times. This chain uses TRBV19 with TRBJ1-1; no clear D gene. CDR3 length: 9 residues. The V gene lost 8 bases and the J gene lost 4 bases, with 2 bases spanning the gap. The germline CDR1 and CDR2 sequences are LNHDA and SQIVND (reference sequence). The CDR3 DNA follows: TGTGCCAGTGGCACTGAAGCTTTCTTT. This sequence encodes CASGTEAFF.

The genes are TRBV20-1 and TRBJ1-1, with no clear D. V was trimmed by 0 bases and J by 6 bases, leaving 5 bases between them. The CDR3 is 11 residues long. The germline CDR1 and CDR2 sequences are DFQATT and SNEGSKA (reference sequence). The CDR3 nucleotides read TGCAGTGCTAGAGATCTAGCTGAAGCTTTCTTT. Its translation is CSARDLAEAFF.

This clonotype was counted between two and nine times. V gene TRBV6-5 combines with J gene TRBJ2-1; 15 bases align to TRBD2. This CDR3 comprises 19 residues. Germline V gives CDR1 MNHEY, CDR2 SVGAGI. J was trimmed by 2 bases and V by 0 bases; bases with no gene match: 5. The CDR3 reads CASSYSGTSGGIPYNEQFF. The CDR3 nucleotides are TGTGCCAGCAGTTACTCTGGGACTAGCGGGGGGATTCCCTACAATGAGCAGTTCTTC.

Regarding this clonotype: A junction boundary mismatches the germline segment, possibly from a read error. This chain connects TRBV12-3 or TRBV12-4 to TRBJ1-3; possible D gene TRBD1, 5 bases. The length of the CDR3 is 15 residues. CDR3 DNA: TGTGCCAGCAGTTTAGAGAGTACAGGAGGAAACACCACATATTTT. Amino acid sequence: CASSLESTGGNTTYF.

The chain couples TRBV10-3 to TRBJ1-5; 11 bases agree with TRBD1. V trimming: 10 bases; J trimming: 6 bases; junction bases outside the gene matches: 5. In germline, CDR1 is ENHRY, CDR2 SYGVKD. CDR3 size: 13 residues. The CDR3 spells CATGQGAGQPQHF. The CDR3 region has the DNA TGTGCCACAGGACAGGGGGCGGGTCAGCCCCAGCATTTT.

Notes on this clonotype: A single base separates this from a much larger clone, so it may be a read error. The chain has TRBV10-3 and TRBJ2-5; the match to TRBD1 covers 7 bases. Germline V gene lookup returns CDR1 ENHRY and CDR2 SYGVKD. The CDR3 is 14 residues long. The CDR3 here is CAISEGTAQETQDF. Written as DNA, the CDR3 is TGTGCCATCAGTGAGGGGACAGCCCAAGAGACCCAGGACTTC.

The rearrangement links TRBV14 to TRBJ2-2; tentative D call: TRBD2 (5 bases). Looked up from germline, CDR1 is SGHDN and CDR2 is FVKESK. The CDR3 is 14 amino acids. V gave up 2 bases and J gave up 3 bases, with 7 bases separating them. CDR3 sequence reads: CASSQLGDTGELFF. Written as DNA, the CDR3 is TGTGCCAGCAGCCAACTGGGAGACACCGGGGAGCTGTTTTTT.

This clonotype was seen more than once but under ten times. V usage is TRBV18 and J usage is TRBJ2-1; no firm D call. Germline V gives CDR1 KGHSH, CDR2 LQKENI. Trimming cost V 4 bases and J 6 bases, with 7 bases left between them. The CDR3 is made up of 12 amino acids. CDR3 amino acids: CASSQQFNEQFF. CDR3 nucleotides: TGTGCCAGCTCACAACAGTTCAATGAGCAGTTCTTC.

This clonotype has only a few counts. The chain combines TRBV20-1 with TRBJ1-2; D is unresolved. V gave up 1 base and J gave up 1 base, with 10 bases separating them. There are 14 residues in the CDR3. The germline CDR1 and CDR2 sequences are DFQATT and SNEGSKA (reference sequence). The CDR3: CSARAAGVNYGYTF. The CDR3 nucleotides are TGCAGTGCTAGAGCAGCGGGAGTTAACTATGGCTACACCTTC.

With respect to this clonotype: One junction end disagrees with the germline gene, perhaps due to a read error. The chain has TRBV29-1 and TRBJ1-2; TRBD1 matches at 7 bases. Germline V gene data show CDR1 as SQVTM and CDR2 as ANQGSEA. This CDR3 comprises 14 residues. CDR3 bases: TGCAGCGTTGATTTGAGCGGGACAGACTATGACTACACCTTC. It is translated as CSVDLSGTDYDYTF.

This rearrangement joins TRBV10-3 to TRBJ1-1; D perhaps matches TRBD1 (6 bases). V was pared by 0 bases and J by 1 base, with 9 bases between. In germline, CDR1 is ENHRY, CDR2 SYGVKD. This CDR3 contains 15 residues. CDR3 protein: CAISESRGANTEAFF. As DNA, the CDR3 is TGTGCCATCAGTGAGTCCAGGGGCGCGAACACTGAAGCTTTCTTT.

Comment on this clonotype: A much larger clone lies one base from this, so it may be a read error. CDR3 sequence: CAGSPGAGGGYTF. The CDR3 DNA sequence: TGTGCCGGCAGCCCAGGCGCGGGGGGTGGCTACACCTTC. The V and J genes are TRBV12-3 or TRBV12-4 and TRBJ1-2, with a possible D match to TRBD1 (5 bases). This CDR3 is 13 amino acids long.

The rearrangement links TRBV3-1 to TRBJ2-2; TRBD2 matches at 8 bases. Looked up from germline, CDR1 is LGHDT and CDR2 is YNNKEL (reference sequence). The CDR3 totals 14 residues. Unmatched junction bases numbered 4, after V lost 5 bases and J lost 5 bases. The CDR3 sequence: CASSSGTRTGELFF. The CDR3 DNA reads TGTGCCAGCAGCTCCGGGACTAGGACCGGGGAGCTGTTTTTT.

A few counts support this clonotype. This chain uses TRBV4-3 with TRBJ2-3, with D hard to call. Germline values: CDR1 LGHNA, CDR2 YSLEER. The ends were cut back, 4 bases at V and 2 bases at J, with 10 bases in the middle. The CDR3 covers 14 residues. The CDR3 region has the DNA TGCGCCAGCAGCCTCGGACGGTACACAGATACGCAGTATTTT. Amino acids: CASSLGRYTDTQYF.

The J gene is TRBJ1-6, the V gene TRBV27; the D is unclear. The CDR3 runs to 20 residues. CDR1 and CDR2 from the germline V gene are MNHEY and SMNVEV (reference sequence). V lost 2 bases to trimming and J lost 0 bases, with 20 bases between them. CDR3 DNA: TGTGCCAGCAGTTTAACCGGCAGTTACTCCGAAGTCTCCTATAATTCACCCCTCCACTTT. This sequence encodes CASSLTGSYSEVSYNSPLHF.

The J gene is TRBJ1-2, the V gene TRBV6-5, with unresolved D. The CDR3 has 13 amino acids. Germline V lookup: CDR1 MNHEY, CDR2 SVGAGI. The germline V and J ends were trimmed by 3 bases and 6 bases, with 11 bases remaining between them. CDR3 DNA: TGTGCCAGCAGTTATCGTGCGGGTCATGGCTACACCTTC. Translating gives CASSYRAGHGYTF.